This TCR beta chain stems from a study of regulatory T cells in long-lasting Graves disease. The CDR3 totals 15 residues. Germline CDR1 is MDHEN and CDR2 is SYDVKM. V lost 7 bases to trimming and J lost 4 bases; unmatched junction nucleotides: 10. This clonotype was counted many times. Documented time point: persistent/refractory GD, antithyroid drugs over 5 years with positive TRAb. PBMC-derived RNA was used for the TCR library. Peripheral blood, about 9 milliliters of it, was drawn into EDTA tubes. In building TCR beta libraries, iRepertoire HTBI primers were used together with Arm-PCR of CDR3 regions. Study processing details: 60 to 65 TRBV and about 15 TRBJ segments were identified across samples. TCRdb called the multiplex PCR reads again in MiXCR, with one record for every CDR3 protein. The V and J calls come from TCRdb's annotation, not from the publication. Of about 460,000 distinct CDR3 sequences detected, 22% appear once; the ten largest clones hold around 14%.

The receptor was isolated from a female donor with Graves disease. This specimen consisted of peripheral blood mononuclear cells (PBMCs), obtained when the disease was refractory, from a patient treated with antithyroid drugs. The chain uses TRBV28 and TRBJ1-5; TRBD1 matches 7 bases. The CDR3 DNA follows: TGTGCCAGCAATCGAATTGGGACAGCTAATCAGCCCCAGCATTTT. It is translated as CASNRIGTANQPQHF. Full variable domain (missing parts from reference TRBV28 and TRBJ1-5): DVKVTQSSRYLVKRTGEKVFLECVQDMDHENMFWYRQDPGLGLRLIYFSYDVKMKEKGDIPEGYSVSREKKERFSLILESASTNQTSMYLCASNRIGTANQPQHFGDGTRLSIL.